Listed below are T cell receptor beta chains from one sample, sequenced in a study of cytomegalovirus exposure and HLA in healthy donors. Sequenced by immunoSEQ multiplex PCR; TCRdb stores in-frame clones only, minus some. Counted here are 300,000 to 450,000 clones, roughly 89% occurring once; the ten biggest clones make up approximately 0.86%. The sequenced sample consisted of PBMCs. These receptor sequences come from a woman aged 18-29 years in good health and CMV-seronegative. Both conserved end residues are part of each CDR3. The D gene is left open where the match is weak. For some rows the clone size is stated as once, few or many, or as a class when expanded; others skip it.

abundance | j_gene | v_gene | d_gene | CDR3nt | CDR3aa
NA | TRBJ2-5 | TRBV5-1 | NA | TGCGCCAGCAGCTTGCCCAGTAAGGAGACCCAGTACTTC | CASSLPSKETQYF
NA | TRBJ1-3 | TRBV5-6 | TRBD1 | TGTGCCAGCAGCTTGTGGGACAGAGACCGAAACACCATATATTTT | CASSLWDRDRNTIYF
NA | TRBJ1-1 | TRBV7-8 | NA | TGTGCCAGCAGCCGTCGACAGAACACTGAAGCTTTCTTT | CASSRRQNTEAFF
NA | TRBJ1-1 | TRBV28 | TRBD1 | TGTGCCAGCAGTCCTCCGACAGGGAGGCGGGACACTGAAGCTTTCTTT | CASSPPTGRRDTEAFF
NA | TRBJ1-1 | TRBV6-6 | NA | TGTGCCAGCAGCCAGACAGCGAACACTGAAGCTTTCTTT | CASSQTANTEAFF
NA | TRBJ2-7 | TRBV30 | TRBD1 | TGTGCCTGGAGTGCCGGACAGGGGAAGCAGTACTTC | CAWSAGQGKQYF
NA | TRBJ1-1 | TRBV18 | NA | TGTGCCAGCTCTCCGCGGGGGTACACTGAAGCTTTCTTT | CASSPRGYTEAFF
NA | TRBJ2-1 | TRBV5-1 | TRBD2 | TGCGCCAGCAGCTCGGGGGGACTAGCGGGAGGACAGCAGTTCTTC | CASSSGGLAGGQQFF
NA | TRBJ1-1 | TRBV6-1 | NA | TGTGCCAGCAACGAGGGCTGGGGCACTGAAGCTTTCTTT | CASNEGWGTEAFF
NA | TRBJ2-5 | TRBV5-1 | NA | TGCGCCAGCAGCTTCGGACAGACCTTCCAAGAGACCCAGTACTTC | CASSFGQTFQETQYF
few | TRBJ1-5 | TRBV30 | NA | TGTGCCTGGAGAGACACCGACAATCAGCCCCAGCATTTT | CAWRDTDNQPQHF
NA | TRBJ2-1 | TRBV27 | TRBD2 | TGTGCCAGCAGTTTGGGGACTAGCGGGCCGTACAATGAGCAGTTCTTC | CASSLGTSGPYNEQFF
NA | TRBJ1-3 | TRBV18 | NA | TGTGCCAGCTCAACTGGACAGCAAACTTCTGGAAACACCATATATTTT | CASSTGQQTSGNTIYF
NA | TRBJ1-2 | TRBV20-1 | NA | TGCAGTGCTAGAACTGGTGGCTACACCTTC | CSARTGGYTF
few | TRBJ1-2 | TRBV27 | TRBD1 | TGTGCCAGCAGCCCACTGGGACAGGTCAAGGGTGAAACCTTC | CASSPLGQVKGETF
NA | TRBJ2-2 | TRBV25-1 | NA | TGTGCCAGCAGTATAATTCAGGGGCCCGGGGAGCTGTTTTTT | CASSIIQGPGELFF
NA | TRBJ2-1 | TRBV10-1 | NA | TGCGCCAGCAGCCCGACTAGGATATACAATGAGCAGTTCTTC | CASSPTRIYNEQFF
NA | TRBJ2-3 | TRBV6-1 | NA | TGTGCCAGCAGGGACTATGCTACAGATACGCAGTATTTT | CASRDYATDTQYF
NA | TRBJ2-7 | TRBV6-6 | NA | TGTGCCAGCAGTTCCTCCGGACTGAGACTTTCCTACGAGCAGTACTTC | CASSSSGLRLSYEQYF
NA | TRBJ1-3 | TRBV5-1 | NA | TGCGCCAGCAGCTTGGGTGCCGGGAGCTCTGGAAACACCATATATTTT | CASSLGAGSSGNTIYF
NA | TRBJ1-1 | TRBV27 | NA | TGTGCCAGCAGTTTAAACAGTATGAACACTGAAGCTTTCTTT | CASSLNSMNTEAFF
NA | TRBJ2-1 | TRBV27 | NA | TGTGCCAGCAGTTTAGAGTCGACAGCAACTTACAATGAGCAGTTCTTC | CASSLESTATYNEQFF
NA | TRBJ2-5 | TRBV4-1 | TRBD1 | TGCGCCAGCAGCCGAACTACAGGGGGCAGGGAGACCCAGTACTTC | CASSRTTGGRETQYF
once | TRBJ2-7 | TRBV7-9 | TRBD1 | TGTGCCAGCAGCGCCCGGGACAGAAACCACGAGCAGTACTTC | CASSARDRNHEQYF
NA | TRBJ1-1 | TRBV7-9 | TRBD1 | TGTGCCAGCAGCTTTGCACAGGGGGAGGACACTGAAGCTTTCTTT | CASSFAQGEDTEAFF
NA | TRBJ1-5 | TRBV30 | TRBD1 | TGTGCCTGGAGTGTACTGGGGCAGGGGGCTTTTCAGCCCCAGCATTTT | CAWSVLGQGAFQPQHF
NA | TRBJ1-2 | TRBV28 | NA | TGTGCCAGCACCGCCGGGGGTGTTAACTATGGCTACACCTTC | CASTAGGVNYGYTF
NA | TRBJ2-1 | TRBV28 | TRBD2 | TGTGCCAGCAGTTCCTCCCTAGCGGGGGAACTAAATGAGCAGTTCTTC | CASSSSLAGELNEQFF
NA | TRBJ2-5 | TRBV27 | TRBD2 | TGTGCCAGCAGCTGGTATAGCGGGAGTGAGACCCAGTACTTC | CASSWYSGSETQYF
NA | TRBJ2-7 | TRBV29-1 | TRBD1 | TGCAGCGTGGGAGAGACAGGGATCTTTTCGTACGAGCAGTACTTC | CSVGETGIFSYEQYF
NA | TRBJ2-1 | TRBV19 | NA | TGTGCCAGTAGTATAGATAAAGGGAGGAATGAGCAGTTCTTC | CASSIDKGRNEQFF
NA | TRBJ2-3 | TRBV2 | TRBD2 | TGTGCCAGCAGTGACTCGGGAGGGGGGGGTACAACCGTTAGCACAGATACGCAGTATTTT | CASSDSGGGGTTVSTDTQYF
NA | TRBJ1-6 | TRBV28 | NA | TGTGCCAGCAGTTTACTGGGCCTGGACTATAATTCACCCCTCCACTTT | CASSLLGLDYNSPLHF
NA | TRBJ1-2 | TRBV29-1 | NA | TGCAGCGTCGAAGGGGCAGTCCATGGCTACACCTTC | CSVEGAVHGYTF
NA | TRBJ2-6 | TRBV13 | NA | TGTGCCAGCAGCTTAGCCACAGGCTGGGCTGGGGCCAACGTCCTGACTTTC | CASSLATGWAGANVLTF
NA | TRBJ2-2 | TRBV4-1 | TRBD2 | TGCGCCAGCAGCTTAAGGGAGGGGCGCACCGGGGAGCTGTTTTTT | CASSLREGRTGELFF
NA | TRBJ1-1 | TRBV7-9 | NA | TGTGCCAGCAGCTTACTCGTGGCTGCGGACACTGAAGCTTTCTTT | CASSLLVAADTEAFF
NA | TRBJ1-1 | TRBV5-1 | NA | TGCGCCAGCAGCCCCCATCCTACCGACAGCCCCATAGCTGAAGCTTTCTTT | CASSPHPTDSPIAEAFF
many | TRBJ2-7 | TRBV19 | TRBD1 | TGTGCCAGTAGTCTCAACAGGGGTACGGCCTACGAGCAGTACTTC | CASSLNRGTAYEQYF
NA | TRBJ2-1 | TRBV27 | TRBD2 | TGTGCCAGCCCTCACACCTGGACTAGCGGGAGGGCCCCTCGTGGCTACAATGAGCAGTTCTTC | CASPHTWTSGRAPRGYNEQFF
NA | TRBJ1-2 | TRBV11-1 | TRBD1 | TGTGCCAGCAGCTTAACAGGGGGCCTCGATGGCTACACCTTC | CASSLTGGLDGYTF
NA | TRBJ2-1 | TRBV2 | NA | TGTGCCAGCAGTGTTTTTTTTACTAGGACCTACAATGAGCAGTTCTTC | CASSVFFTRTYNEQFF
NA | TRBJ2-6 | TRBV7-3 | NA | TGTGCCAGCAGCTTTAGTGGGAGCTTCTCTGGGGCCAACGTCCTGACTTTC | CASSFSGSFSGANVLTF